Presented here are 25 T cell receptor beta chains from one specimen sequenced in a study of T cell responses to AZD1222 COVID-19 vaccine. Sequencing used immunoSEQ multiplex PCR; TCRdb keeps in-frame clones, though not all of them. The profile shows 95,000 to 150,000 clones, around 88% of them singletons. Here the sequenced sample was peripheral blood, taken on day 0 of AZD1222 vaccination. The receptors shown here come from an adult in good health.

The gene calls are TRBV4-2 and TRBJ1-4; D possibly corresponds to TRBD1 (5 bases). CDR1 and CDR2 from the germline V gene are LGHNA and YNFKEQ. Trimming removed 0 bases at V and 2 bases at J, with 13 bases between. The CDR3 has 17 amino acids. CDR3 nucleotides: TGTGCCAGCAGCCAAGATCGCGGGGCAGCGACTAATGAAAAACTGTTTTTT. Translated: CASSQDRGAATNEKLFF.

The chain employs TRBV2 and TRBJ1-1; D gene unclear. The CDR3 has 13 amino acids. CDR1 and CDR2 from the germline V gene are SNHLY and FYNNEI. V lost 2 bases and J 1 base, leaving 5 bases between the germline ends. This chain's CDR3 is CASSEIQNTEAFF. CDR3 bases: TGTGCCAGCAGTGAAATCCAGAACACTGAAGCTTTCTTT.

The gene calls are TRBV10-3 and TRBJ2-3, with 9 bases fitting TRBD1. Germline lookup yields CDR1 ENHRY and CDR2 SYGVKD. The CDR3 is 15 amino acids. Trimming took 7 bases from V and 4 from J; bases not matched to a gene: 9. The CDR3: CAITPGQGGADTQYF. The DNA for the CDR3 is TGTGCCATCACCCCGGGACAGGGAGGCGCAGATACGCAGTATTTT.

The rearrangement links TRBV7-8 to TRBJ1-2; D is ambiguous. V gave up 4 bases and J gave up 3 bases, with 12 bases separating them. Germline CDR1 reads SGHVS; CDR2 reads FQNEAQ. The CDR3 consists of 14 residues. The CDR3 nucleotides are TGTGCCAGCAGCTGGGCAGCGCTAGACTATGGCTACACCTTC. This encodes CASSWAALDYGYTF.

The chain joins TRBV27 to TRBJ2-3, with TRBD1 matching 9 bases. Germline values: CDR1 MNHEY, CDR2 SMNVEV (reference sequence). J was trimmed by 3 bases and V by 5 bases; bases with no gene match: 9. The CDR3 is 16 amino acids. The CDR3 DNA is TGTGCCAGCAGTCGCCCTCCCGGGACAGGGACAGATACGCAGTATTTT. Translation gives CASSRPPGTGTDTQYF.

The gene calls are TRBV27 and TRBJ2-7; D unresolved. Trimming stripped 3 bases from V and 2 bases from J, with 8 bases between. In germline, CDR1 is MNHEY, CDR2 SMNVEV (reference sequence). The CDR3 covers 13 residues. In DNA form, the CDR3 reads TGTGCCAGCAGTTTCACGGCTACCTACGAGCAGTACTTC. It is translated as CASSFTATYEQYF.

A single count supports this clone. CDR3 bases: TGCGCCAGCAGCGAAGACCCGCAGGGGCTGACTGAAGCTTTCTTT. This codes for CASSEDPQGLTEAFF. The gene calls are TRBV5-1 and TRBJ1-1; D is possibly TRBD1 (6 bases). Germline CDR1 is SGHRS and CDR2 is YFSETQ. The CDR3 totals 15 residues. V gave up 4 bases and J gave up 5 bases, with 18 bases separating them.

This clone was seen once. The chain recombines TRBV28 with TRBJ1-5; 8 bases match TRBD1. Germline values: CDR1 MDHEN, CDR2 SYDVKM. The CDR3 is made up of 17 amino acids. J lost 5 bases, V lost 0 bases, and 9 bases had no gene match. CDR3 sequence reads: CASSLWEGRTGHQPQHF. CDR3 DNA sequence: TGTGCCAGCAGTTTATGGGAAGGGAGGACAGGGCATCAGCCCCAGCATTTT.

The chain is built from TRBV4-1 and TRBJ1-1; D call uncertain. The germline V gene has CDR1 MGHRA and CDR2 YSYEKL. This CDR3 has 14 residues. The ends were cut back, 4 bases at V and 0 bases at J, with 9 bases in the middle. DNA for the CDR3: TGCGCCAGCAGCCCCACTGGGATGAACACTGAAGCTTTCTTT. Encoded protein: CASSPTGMNTEAFF.

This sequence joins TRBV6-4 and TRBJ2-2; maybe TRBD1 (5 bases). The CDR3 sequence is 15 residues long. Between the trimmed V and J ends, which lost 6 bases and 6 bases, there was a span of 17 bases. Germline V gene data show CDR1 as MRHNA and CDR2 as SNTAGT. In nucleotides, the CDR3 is TGTGCCAGCAGCCCCGGACAAAACGGCCCCGGGGAGCTGTTTTTT. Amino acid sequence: CASSPGQNGPGELFF.

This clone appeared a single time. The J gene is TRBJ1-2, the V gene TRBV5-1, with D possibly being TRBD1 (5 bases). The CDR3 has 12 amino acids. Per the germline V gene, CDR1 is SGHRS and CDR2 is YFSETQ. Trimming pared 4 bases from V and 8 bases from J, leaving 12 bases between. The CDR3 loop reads CASSPVGDGYTF. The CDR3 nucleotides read TGCGCCAGCAGCCCCGTTGGGGACGGCTACACCTTC.

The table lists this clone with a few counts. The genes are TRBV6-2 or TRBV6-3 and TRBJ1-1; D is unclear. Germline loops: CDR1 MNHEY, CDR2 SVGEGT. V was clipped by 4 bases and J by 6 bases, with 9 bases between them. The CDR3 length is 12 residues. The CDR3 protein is CASSFSGAEAFF. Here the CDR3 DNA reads TGTGCCAGCAGTTTTTCGGGAGCTGAAGCTTTCTTT.

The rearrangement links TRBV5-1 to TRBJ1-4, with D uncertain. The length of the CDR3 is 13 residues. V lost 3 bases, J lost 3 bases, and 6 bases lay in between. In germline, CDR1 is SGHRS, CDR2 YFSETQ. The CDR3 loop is CASSYGSNEKLFF. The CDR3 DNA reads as TGCGCCAGCAGCTATGGCTCTAATGAAAAACTGTTTTTT. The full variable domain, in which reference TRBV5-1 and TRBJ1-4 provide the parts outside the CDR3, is KAGVTQTPRYLIKTRGQQVTLSCSPISGHRSVSWYQQTPGQGLQFLFEYFSETQRNKGNFPGRFSGRQFSNSRSEMNVSTLELGDSALYLCASSYGSNEKLFFGSGTQLSVL.

The CDR3 sequence: CATSFADTDTQYF. CDR3 sequence (DNA): TGTGCCACCTCTTTCGCGGACACAGATACGCAGTATTTT. The rearrangement links TRBV12-3 or TRBV12-4 to TRBJ2-3; the D is unclear. This CDR3 contains 13 residues. V was trimmed by 10 bases and J by 2 bases, leaving 13 bases between them.

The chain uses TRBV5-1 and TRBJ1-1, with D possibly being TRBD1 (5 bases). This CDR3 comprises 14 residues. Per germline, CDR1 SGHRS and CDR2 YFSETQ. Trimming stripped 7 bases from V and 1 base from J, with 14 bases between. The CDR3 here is CASRREAGNTEAFF. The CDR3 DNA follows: TGCGCCAGCCGCAGGGAGGCAGGGAACACTGAAGCTTTCTTT.

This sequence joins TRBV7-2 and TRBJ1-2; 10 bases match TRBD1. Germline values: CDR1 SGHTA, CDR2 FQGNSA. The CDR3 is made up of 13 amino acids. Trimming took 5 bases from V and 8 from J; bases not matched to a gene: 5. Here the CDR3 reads CASSTGTGVGYTF. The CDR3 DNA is TGTGCCAGCAGCACAGGGACAGGGGTCGGCTACACCTTC.

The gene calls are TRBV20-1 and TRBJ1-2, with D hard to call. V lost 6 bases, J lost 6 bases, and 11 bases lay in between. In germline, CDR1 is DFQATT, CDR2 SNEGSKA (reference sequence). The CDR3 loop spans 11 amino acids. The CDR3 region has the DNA TGCAGTGCGAAAAGACCGGATGGCTACACCTTC. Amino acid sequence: CSAKRPDGYTF.

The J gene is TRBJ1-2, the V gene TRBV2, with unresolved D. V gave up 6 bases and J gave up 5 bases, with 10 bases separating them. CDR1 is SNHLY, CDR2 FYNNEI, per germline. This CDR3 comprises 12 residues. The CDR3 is CASRPASYGYTF. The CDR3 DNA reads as TGTGCCAGCAGACCGGCGAGTTATGGCTACACCTTC. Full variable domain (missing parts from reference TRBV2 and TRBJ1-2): EPEVTQTPSHQVTQMGQEVILRCVPISNHLYFYWYRQILGQKVEFLVSFYNNEISEKSEIFDDQFSVERPDGSNFTLKIRSTKLEDSAMYFCASRPASYGYTFGSGTRLTVV.

CDR3 bases: TGTGCCTGGAGTGGGGGAGAGAGAAAACTGTTTTTT. It translates to CAWSGGERKLFF. The J gene is TRBJ1-4, the V gene TRBV30; D is unclear. The CDR3 spans 12 residues. With 1 base removed from V and 10 bases from J, the gap between germline ends came to 10 bases. Germline V lookup: CDR1 GTSNPN, CDR2 SVGIG (reference sequence).

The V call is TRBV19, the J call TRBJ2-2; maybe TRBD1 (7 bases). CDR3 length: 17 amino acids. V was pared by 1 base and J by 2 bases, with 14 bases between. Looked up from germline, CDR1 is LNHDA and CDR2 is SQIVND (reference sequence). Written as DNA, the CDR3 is TGTGCCAGTAGTATAGGTTTCAGGGGGGCCAACACCGGGGAGCTGTTTTTT. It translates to CASSIGFRGANTGELFF. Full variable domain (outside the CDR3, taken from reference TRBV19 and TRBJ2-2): DGGITQSPKYLFRKEGQNVTLSCEQNLNHDAMYWYRQDPGQGLRLIYYSQIVNDFQKGDIAEGYSVSREKKESFPLTVTSAQKNPTAFYLCASSIGFRGANTGELFFGEGSRLTVL.

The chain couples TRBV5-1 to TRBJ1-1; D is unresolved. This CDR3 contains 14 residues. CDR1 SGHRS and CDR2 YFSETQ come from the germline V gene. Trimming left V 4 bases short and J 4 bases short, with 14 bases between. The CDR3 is CASSVTGGGTEAFF. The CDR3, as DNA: TGCGCCAGCAGCGTGACTGGTGGAGGCACTGAAGCTTTCTTT.

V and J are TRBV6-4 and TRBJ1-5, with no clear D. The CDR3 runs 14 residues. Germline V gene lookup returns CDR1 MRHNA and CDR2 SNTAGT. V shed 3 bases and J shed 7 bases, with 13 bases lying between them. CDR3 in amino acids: CASSEEGGRQPQHF. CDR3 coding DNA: TGTGCCAGCAGTGAGGAGGGAGGGCGGCAGCCCCAGCATTTT.

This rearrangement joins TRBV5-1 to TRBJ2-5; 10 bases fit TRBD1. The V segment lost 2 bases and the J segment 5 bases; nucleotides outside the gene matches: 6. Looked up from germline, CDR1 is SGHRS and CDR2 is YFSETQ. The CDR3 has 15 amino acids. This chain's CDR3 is CASSLRDRGAETQYF. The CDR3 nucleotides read TGCGCCAGCAGCTTAAGGGACAGGGGTGCCGAGACCCAGTACTTC. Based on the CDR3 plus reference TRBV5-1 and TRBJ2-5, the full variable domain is KAGVTQTPRYLIKTRGQQVTLSCSPISGHRSVSWYQQTPGQGLQFLFEYFSETQRNKGNFPGRFSGRQFSNSRSEMNVSTLELGDSALYLCASSLRDRGAETQYFGPGTRLLVL.

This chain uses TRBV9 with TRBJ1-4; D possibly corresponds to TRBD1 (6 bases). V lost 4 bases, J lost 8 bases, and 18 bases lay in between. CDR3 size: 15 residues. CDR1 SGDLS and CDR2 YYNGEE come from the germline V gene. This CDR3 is CASSLGSGAGEKLFF. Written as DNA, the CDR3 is TGTGCCAGCAGCTTGGGTTCAGGGGCTGGAGAAAAACTGTTTTTT.

CDR3 loop: CASSSGIGATNEKLFF. CDR3 DNA sequence: TGTGCCAGCAGCTCCGGGATTGGCGCAACTAATGAAAAACTGTTTTTT. The chain links TRBV11-2 to TRBJ1-4; unclear D gene. The CDR3 length is 16 residues. V lost 4 bases and J lost 0, with 12 bases in between. Germline assignment: CDR1 SGHAT and CDR2 FQNNGV.